These 8 T cell receptor beta chains were sequenced from one sample in a study of blood T cells in healthy people across ages. The second PCR ran 7 to 11 cycles with a sample-barcoded 5' primer and J-beta primers. TCRdb used MiXCR to reprocess the 5' RACE reads, holding one entry per CDR3 protein. The sample lists around 1.5 million distinct CDR3 sequences, roughly 40% occurring once. What was sequenced was blood. The origin of the receptors is a woman in her late teens or twenties in good health.

This clonotype was seen a handful of times. V usage is TRBV6-2 or TRBV6-3 and J usage is TRBJ2-1; TRBD2 is a possible D gene (6 bases). Germline CDR1 is MNHEY and CDR2 is SVGEGT. This CDR3 comprises 15 residues. V gave up 2 bases and J gave up 3 bases, with 11 bases separating them. CDR3 sequence reads: CASSYLPGVYNEQFF. CDR3 in DNA: TGTGCCAGCAGTTACCTTCCGGGGGTCTACAATGAGCAGTTCTTC.

This clonotype was observed a few times. V usage is TRBV4-1 and J usage is TRBJ2-7, with 10 bases matching TRBD2. CDR1 is MGHRA and CDR2 is YSYEKL in the germline V gene. The CDR3 runs to 19 residues. After removal of 0 bases from V and 7 bases from J, the junction contained 18 bases not matched to a gene. The CDR3 region has the DNA TGCGCCAGCAGCCAAGAACCCCCTAGCGGGGGTCCCTCCTACAATGAGCAGTACTTC. It specifies CASSQEPPSGGPSYNEQYF.

This clonotype showed up many times. This chain links TRBV12-3 or TRBV12-4 with TRBJ2-4, with TRBD2 matching 9 bases. The V and J ends lost 2 bases and 2 bases, in that order; junction bases with no gene match: 10. CDR3 length: 18 amino acids. The CDR3 nucleotides read TGTGCCAGCAGTTTAATGGCTAGCGGGGCAAGGCCCAAAAACATTCAGTACTTC. Protein product: CASSLMASGARPKNIQYF.

The rearrangement uses TRBV18 and TRBJ2-3; TRBD2 matches at 10 bases. CDR3 size: 15 residues. Germline CDR1 and CDR2: KGHSH and LQKENI. V lost 2 bases to trimming and J lost 5 bases; unmatched junction nucleotides: 4. Written as DNA, the CDR3 is TGTGCCAGCTCACCATCTAGCGGGGGAGGAGATACGCAGTATTTT. Amino acids: CASSPSSGGGDTQYF.

The chain employs TRBV21-1 and TRBJ2-5. The last part of the DNA fits TRBJ2-1 better; the J call may be wrong. TRBV21-1 represents a pseudogene. This CDR3 region has 14 residues. The DNA of the CDR3 is TGTGCCAGCAGCAAATTAGGGTACCAAGAGACCCAGTTCTTC. It specifies CASSKLGYQETQFF.

In its sample, this clonotype was seen a few times. V gene TRBV11-1 combines with J gene TRBJ2-3, with a tentative D call TRBD2 (6 bases). Trimming removed 7 bases from V and 0 bases from J, with 23 bases in between. Germline values: CDR1 SGHAT, CDR2 FQDESV (reference sequence). The CDR3 covers 18 residues. In nucleotides, the CDR3 is TGTGCCAGCACTCCCACTCCCCTTGGACTACCAAGCACAGATACGCAGTATTTT. It is translated as CASTPTPLGLPSTDTQYF.

This clonotype appeared a few times. The CDR3 region is CASSAGGSPLEEQYF. The CDR3 bases are TGCGCCAGCAGCGCGGGAGGTAGCCCTCTAGAAGAGCAGTACTTC. This rearrangement joins TRBV5-1 to TRBJ2-7; 8 bases align to TRBD2. Germline assignment: CDR1 SGHRS and CDR2 YFSETQ. The CDR3 length is 15 residues. Trimming took 4 bases from V and 7 from J; bases not matched to a gene: 13. Full variable domain (outside the CDR3, taken from reference TRBV5-1 and TRBJ2-7): KAGVTQTPRYLIKTRGQQVTLSCSPISGHRSVSWYQQTPGQGLQFLFEYFSETQRNKGNFPGRFSGRQFSNSRSEMNVSTLELGDSALYLCASSAGGSPLEEQYFGPGTRLTVT.

V gene TRBV7-9 combines with J gene TRBJ2-1; a weak D match, TRBD2 (5 bases). The germline V gene encodes CDR1 SEHNR and CDR2 FQNEAQ (reference sequence). The CDR3 is 15 residues long. V lost 5 bases to trimming and J lost 5 bases, with 16 bases between them. In DNA, the CDR3 is TGTGCCAGCAGCCTACTAAGCGGTCGAAACAATGAGCAGTTCTTC. Translating gives CASSLLSGRNNEQFF.